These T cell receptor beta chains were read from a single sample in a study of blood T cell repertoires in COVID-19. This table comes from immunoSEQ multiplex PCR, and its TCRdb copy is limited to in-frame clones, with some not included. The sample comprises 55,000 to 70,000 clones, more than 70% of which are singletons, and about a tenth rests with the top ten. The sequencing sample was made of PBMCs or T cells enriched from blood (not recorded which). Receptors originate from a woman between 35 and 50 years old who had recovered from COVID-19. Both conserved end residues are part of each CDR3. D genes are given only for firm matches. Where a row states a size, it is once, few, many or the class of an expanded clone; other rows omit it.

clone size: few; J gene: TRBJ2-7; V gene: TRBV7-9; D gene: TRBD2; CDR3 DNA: TGTGCCAGCAGCCCGGGGGCTAGCGGGGGTTACGAGCAGTACTTC; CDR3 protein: CASSPGASGGYEQYF
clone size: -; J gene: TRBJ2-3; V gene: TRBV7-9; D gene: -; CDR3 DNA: TGTGCCAGCAGCCACTTTGAAGGGCAGTGGGAGGATACGCAGTATTTT; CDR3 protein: CASSHFEGQWEDTQYF
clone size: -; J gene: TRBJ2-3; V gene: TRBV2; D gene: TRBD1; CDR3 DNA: TGTGCCAGCCGGACAGGGGTCTACACAGATACGCAGTATTTT; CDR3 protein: CASRTGVYTDTQYF
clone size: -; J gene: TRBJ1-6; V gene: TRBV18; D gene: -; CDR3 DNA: TGTGCCAGCTCACCCCCTTCATTGTCAGTTTATAATTCACCCCTCCACTTT; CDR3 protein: CASSPPSLSVYNSPLHF
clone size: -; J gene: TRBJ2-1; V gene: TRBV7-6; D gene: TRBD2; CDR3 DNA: TGTGCCAGCAGCTTGTCGGGGGGGATAAACAATGAGCAGTTCTTC; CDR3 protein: CASSLSGGINNEQFF
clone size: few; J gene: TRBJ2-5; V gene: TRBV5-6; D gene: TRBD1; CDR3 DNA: TGTGCCAGCAGCTTGTGGCAGGGGGTCCTTCAAGAGACCCAGTACTTC; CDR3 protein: CASSLWQGVLQETQYF
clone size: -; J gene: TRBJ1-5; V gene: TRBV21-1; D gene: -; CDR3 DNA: TGTGCCAGCAGCAAAGCGAACGGGACAGGGAATCGTAGCAATCAGCCCCAGCATTTT; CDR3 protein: CASSKANGTGNRSNQPQHF
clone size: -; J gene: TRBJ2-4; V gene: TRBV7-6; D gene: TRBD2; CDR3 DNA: TGTGCCAGCAGCTTAGTAGCGGGGGGGCCGGAGGACATTCAGTACTTC; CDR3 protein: CASSLVAGGPEDIQYF
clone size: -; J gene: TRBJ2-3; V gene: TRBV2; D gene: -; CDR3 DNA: TGTGCCAGCAGGTCAGGGTTTATCACAGATACGCAGTATTTT; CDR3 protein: CASRSGFITDTQYF
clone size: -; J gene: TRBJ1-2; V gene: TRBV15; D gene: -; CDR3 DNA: TGTGCCACCAGCAGAGAGGGCAGGCAGTCCTATGGCTACACCTTC; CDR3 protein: CATSREGRQSYGYTF
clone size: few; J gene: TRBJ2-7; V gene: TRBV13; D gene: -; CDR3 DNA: TGTGCCAGCAGCTTAGGGGGCAGACCCTACGAGCAGTACTTC; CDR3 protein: CASSLGGRPYEQYF
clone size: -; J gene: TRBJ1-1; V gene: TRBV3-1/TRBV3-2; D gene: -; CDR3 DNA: TGTGCCAGCAGCCCCGGGCCGCGAGGGGCTTTCTTT; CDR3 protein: CASSPGPRGAFF
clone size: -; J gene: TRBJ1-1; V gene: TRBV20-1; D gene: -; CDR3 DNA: TGCAGTGCTAGTCCGCCCGGCAGAGGGAACACTGAAGCTTTCTTT; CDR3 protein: CSASPPGRGNTEAFF
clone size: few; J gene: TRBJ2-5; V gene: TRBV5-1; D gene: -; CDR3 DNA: TGCGCCAGCAGCTTGGAGGGCGGGGATCAAGAGACCCAGTACTTC; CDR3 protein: CASSLEGGDQETQYF
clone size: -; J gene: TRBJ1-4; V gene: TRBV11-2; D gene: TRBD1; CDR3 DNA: TGTGCCAGCAGCTTCGGGACAGTAAGGCTTGAAAAACTGTTTTTT; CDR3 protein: CASSFGTVRLEKLFF
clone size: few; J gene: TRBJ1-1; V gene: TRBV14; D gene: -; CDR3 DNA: TGTGCCAGCAGCCAAGATTGGAGGGGATCGAACACTGAAGCTTTCTTT; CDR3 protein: CASSQDWRGSNTEAFF
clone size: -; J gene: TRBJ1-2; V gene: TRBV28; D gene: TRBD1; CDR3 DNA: TGTGCCAGCAGCCGACCAGGGGGTGGACTGAACTATGGCTACACCTTC; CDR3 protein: CASSRPGGGLNYGYTF
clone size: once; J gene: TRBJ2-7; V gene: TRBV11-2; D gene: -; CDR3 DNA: TGTGCCAGCAGCTCGGCAGACTTCTCCTACGAGCAGTACTTC; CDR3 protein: CASSSADFSYEQYF
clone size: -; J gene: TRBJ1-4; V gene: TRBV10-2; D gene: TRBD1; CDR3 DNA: TGCGCCAGCAGTGTGGACAGGGGTGGAAGTGAAAAACTGTTTTTT; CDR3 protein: CASSVDRGGSEKLFF
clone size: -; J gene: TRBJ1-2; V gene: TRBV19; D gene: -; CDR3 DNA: TGTGCCAGTAGTATTGAGGCCAGTTTCCGATCCTACACCTTC; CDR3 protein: CASSIEASFRSYTF
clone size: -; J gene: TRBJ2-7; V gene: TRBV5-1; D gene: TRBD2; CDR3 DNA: TGCGCCAGCAGCTTGGGGCTAGCGGGGGCCCCCCCCTACGAGCAGTACTTC; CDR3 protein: CASSLGLAGAPPYEQYF
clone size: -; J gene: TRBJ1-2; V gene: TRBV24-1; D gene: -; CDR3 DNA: TGTGCCACCAGTGATTCTGGGGCAGGGGAATACTATGGCTACACCTTC; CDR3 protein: CATSDSGAGEYYGYTF
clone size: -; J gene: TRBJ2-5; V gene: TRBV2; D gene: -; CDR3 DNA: TGTGCCAGCAGCGTTATAAGGACTCTCACCGGAGAGACCCAGTACTTC; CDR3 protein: CASSVIRTLTGETQYF